These T cell receptor beta chains were read from a single sample in a study of T cell responses to AZD1222 COVID-19 vaccine. The protocol was immunoSEQ multiplex PCR, while the TCRdb copy is restricted to in-frame clones and leaves out a portion. Among 150,000 or so clones listed, about 90% were seen once. The sample was peripheral blood, taken on day 0 of AZD1222 vaccination. These receptors originate from an adult in good health. Both conserved end residues are part of each CDR3. The D gene is left open where the match is weak. Part of the rows lack a size; the others show once, few, many or a class for expanded clones.

D,size,V,J,CDR3,DNA
NA,NA,TRBV29-1,TRBJ1-1,CSVALTGEGTEAFF,TGCAGCGTTGCCCTGACAGGTGAGGGGACTGAAGCTTTCTTT
NA,NA,TRBV28,TRBJ1-1,CASSSREISKMNTEAFF,TGTGCCAGCAGTTCTCGGGAAATATCGAAAATGAACACTGAAGCTTTCTTT
NA,NA,TRBV27,TRBJ1-6,CASSLFPYNSPLHF,TGTGCCAGCAGTTTATTCCCCTATAATTCACCCCTCCACTTT
TRBD1,NA,TRBV5-1,TRBJ1-6,CASSFRQGVSSPLHF,TGCGCCAGCAGCTTCCGACAGGGTGTTAGTTCACCCCTCCACTTT
TRBD1,few,TRBV2,TRBJ1-1,CASTKGAQGTEAFF,TGTGCCAGCACAAAGGGGGCGCAAGGCACTGAAGCTTTCTTT
NA,NA,TRBV7-9,TRBJ1-6,CASSLDSISPLHF,TGTGCCAGCAGCTTGGACAGCATTTCACCCCTCCACTTT
NA,NA,TRBV10-3,TRBJ1-1,CAIRANDANTEAFF,TGTGCCATCAGGGCGAATGACGCGAACACTGAAGCTTTCTTT
NA,NA,TRBV9,TRBJ1-5,CASSVVLSSNQPQHF,TGTGCCAGCAGCGTAGTTTTGAGTAGCAATCAGCCCCAGCATTTT
TRBD2,once,TRBV3-1/TRBV3-2,TRBJ2-1,CASSQVDGGAVEQFF,TGTGCCAGCAGCCAAGTCGACGGGGGGGCAGTTGAGCAGTTCTTC
NA,NA,TRBV2,TRBJ2-5,CASSGAETQYF,TGTGCCAGCAGTGGCGCAGAGACCCAGTACTTC
TRBD1,NA,TRBV9,TRBJ1-1,CASSVRQGEYGTEAFF,TGTGCCAGCAGCGTAAGACAGGGGGAATACGGCACTGAAGCTTTCTTT
NA,NA,TRBV5-1,TRBJ1-3,CASSRHSESGNTIYF,TGCGCCAGCAGCCGCCACAGTGAGTCTGGAAACACCATATATTTT
NA,NA,TRBV18,TRBJ2-1,CASSPLSGYNEQFF,TGTGCCAGCTCACCACTATCCGGTTACAATGAGCAGTTCTTC
NA,NA,TRBV6-6,TRBJ2-7,CASSYPPFEQYF,TGTGCCAGCAGTTACCCTCCTTTCGAGCAGTACTTC
NA,NA,TRBV27,TRBJ1-2,CASSINRESIYGYTF,TGTGCCAGCAGTATAAACAGGGAGTCGATCTATGGCTACACCTTC
NA,NA,TRBV18,TRBJ2-4,CASSPRDGVMRENIQYF,TGTGCCAGCTCACCACGAGACGGGGTGATGAGAGAGAACATTCAGTACTTC
NA,NA,TRBV20-1,TRBJ2-7,CSASNFARSSYEQYF,TGCAGTGCTAGTAATTTCGCCCGGAGCTCCTACGAGCAGTACTTC
NA,NA,TRBV6-2/TRBV6-3,TRBJ1-1,CASSYKGITEAFF,TGTGCCAGCAGTTACAAGGGCATCACTGAAGCTTTCTTT
NA,NA,TRBV6-5,TRBJ1-1,CASRTNYRVDTEAFF,TGTGCCAGCAGAACCAACTACAGGGTAGACACTGAAGCTTTCTTT
NA,NA,TRBV9,TRBJ2-2,CASSVATYGRTGELFF,TGTGCCAGCAGCGTAGCTACGTACGGACGCACCGGGGAGCTGTTTTTT
NA,NA,TRBV28,TRBJ1-2,CASRSSGSRGYTF,TGTGCCAGCAGATCCTCCGGGTCGAGAGGCTACACCTTC
TRBD2,NA,TRBV9,TRBJ2-7,CASSGSGRPLDEQYF,TGTGCCAGCAGCGGTAGCGGGAGGCCCCTGGACGAGCAGTACTTC
TRBD2,NA,TRBV28,TRBJ2-3,CASSLFTSGTQYF,TGTGCCAGCAGCCTATTCACTAGCGGTACGCAGTATTTT
NA,NA,TRBV4-2,TRBJ2-1,CASSQDGPKGPNEQFF,TGTGCCAGCAGCCAAGATGGGCCCAAGGGTCCCAATGAGCAGTTCTTC
NA,NA,TRBV2,TRBJ1-5,CASRAGVNQPQHF,TGTGCCAGCAGGGCGGGAGTCAATCAGCCCCAGCATTTT
TRBD1,NA,TRBV5-5,TRBJ2-7,CASSFLPASGTADYEQYF,TGTGCCAGCAGCTTCTTACCAGCTTCCGGGACAGCGGACTACGAGCAGTACTTC
NA,NA,TRBV6-6,TRBJ1-6,CASSYRDFRNSPLHF,TGTGCCAGCAGTTACAGGGACTTTCGTAATTCACCCCTCCACTTT